What follows are 12 T cell receptor beta chains derived from one specimen sequenced in a study of blood T cell repertoires in COVID-19. Measured with immunoSEQ multiplex PCR; TCRdb has only the in-frame clones, and not every one. Among 200,000 to 250,000 clones listed, about 90% were seen once. Sequences were obtained from peripheral blood. These receptor sequences come from a man in his 60s with acute or convalescent COVID-19.

This chain links TRBV3-1 (or the pseudogene TRBV3-2) with TRBJ2-3, with 10 bases matching TRBD2. The J segment lost 2 bases and the V segment lost 6 bases, leaving 5 bases of the junction unmatched. The CDR3 runs 15 residues. Germline CDR1 is LGHDT and CDR2 is YNNKEL (reference sequence). The CDR3 here is CASSRAGGITDTQYF. The CDR3 DNA reads as TGTGCCAGCAGTCGAGCGGGAGGGATCACAGATACGCAGTATTTT.

V usage is TRBV11-2 and J usage is TRBJ1-5; D is unclear. Deletions cut 2 bases from V and 4 bases from J, with 9 bases between. Germline CDR1 SGHAT, CDR2 FQNNGV. The CDR3 runs to 14 residues. This chain's CDR3 is CASSLFGGNQPQHF. The CDR3 DNA reads TGTGCCAGCAGCTTATTCGGAGGTAATCAGCCCCAGCATTTT. Full variable domain (remainder filled in from reference TRBV11-2 and TRBJ1-5): EAGVAQSPRYKIIEKRQSVAFWCNPISGHATLYWYQQILGQGPKLLIQFQNNGVVDDSQLPKDRFSAERLKGVDSTLKIQPAKLEDSAVYLCASSLFGGNQPQHFGDGTRLSIL.

This chain connects TRBV15 to TRBJ1-1, with TRBD1 as a possible D gene (5 bases). Trimming shortened V by 2 bases and J by 3 bases, and 10 bases separated the two germline ends. The CDR3 is 14 residues long. Germline assignment: CDR1 LNHNV and CDR2 YYDKDF (reference sequence). CDR3 bases: TGTGCCACCAGCAGACAGGGTAGGGACACTGAAGCTTTCTTT. Translated, it gives CATSRQGRDTEAFF.

This clone was observed a single time. The rearrangement joins TRBV6-5 to TRBJ2-7; 7 bases agree with TRBD2. Germline CDR1 is MNHEY and CDR2 is SVGAGI. V lost 5 bases, J lost 6 bases, and 13 bases stayed unmatched. This CDR3 spans 15 amino acids. CDR3 DNA sequence: TGTGCCAGCAGTCCCCTGGGGGGGTACGTCCCCGAGCAGTACTTC. Translating it yields CASSPLGGYVPEQYF.

The gene calls are TRBV3-1 (or the pseudogene TRBV3-2) and TRBJ1-2, with TRBD1 matching 7 bases. The germline V gene has CDR1 LGHDT and CDR2 YNNKEL (reference sequence). The junction had 7 bases not matched to a gene; V was cut back by 9 bases and J by 3 bases. The CDR3 spans 13 residues. CDR3 sequence: CASASGTDYGYTF. The DNA of the CDR3 is TGTGCCAGTGCCTCCGGGACAGACTATGGCTACACCTTC.

The chain employs TRBV4-3 and TRBJ2-7, with 11 bases fitting TRBD2. V was clipped by 4 bases and J by 1 base; unmatched bases: 3. This CDR3 spans 15 amino acids. Germline CDR1 reads LGHNA; CDR2 reads YSLEER. CDR3 nucleotides: TGCGCCAGCAGCCTCGGGACTAGCGGTTCCTACGAGCAGTACTTC. Its protein product is CASSLGTSGSYEQYF.

This chain connects TRBV15 to TRBJ1-5; perhaps TRBD1 as D (6 bases). Germline values: CDR1 LNHNV, CDR2 YYDKDF (reference sequence). V lost 4 bases and J 3 bases, leaving 10 bases between the germline ends. The CDR3 consists of 14 residues. The chain's CDR3 is CATSTGQLNQPQHF. Here the CDR3 DNA reads TGTGCCACCAGCACGGGACAACTCAATCAGCCCCAGCATTTT.

This chain uses TRBV28 with TRBJ2-7, with 7 bases matching TRBD1. The V gene end was trimmed by 10 bases and the J gene end by 3 bases; junction bases not matched to a gene: 6. CDR3 length equals 12 residues. Germline CDR1 MDHEN, CDR2 SYDVKM. The CDR3 sequence is CATGQDYYEQYF. The CDR3 DNA reads as TGTGCCACCGGACAGGATTACTACGAGCAGTACTTC.

This rearrangement joins TRBV11-3 to TRBJ2-2, with D perhaps TRBD2 (5 bases). In germline, CDR1 is SGHNT, CDR2 YENEEA. V was cut by 5 bases and J by 1 base, with 11 bases left in between. The CDR3 totals 15 residues. CDR3 nucleotides: TGTGCCAGCAGCCCCTACGCGGGGAACACCGGGGAGCTGTTTTTT. This gives the protein CASSPYAGNTGELFF.

The chain couples TRBV29-1 to TRBJ1-1; D ambiguous. V was cut by 5 bases and J by 1 base, with 11 bases left in between. The CDR3 runs 13 residues. The germline V gene has CDR1 SQVTM and CDR2 ANQGSEA. CDR3 nucleotide sequence: TGCAGCGTTTCTCAGGCCCCGAACACTGAAGCTTTCTTT. Its protein is CSVSQAPNTEAFF.

J is TRBJ2-1 and V is TRBV6-2 or TRBV6-3; tentative D call: TRBD2 (6 bases). Germline values: CDR1 MNHEY, CDR2 SVGEGT. V lost 0 bases and J lost 9, with 15 bases in between. This CDR3 spans 15 amino acids. CDR3 residues: CASSYSAGLPTEQFF. The CDR3 nucleotides are TGTGCCAGCAGTTACTCTGCGGGGTTGCCGACTGAGCAGTTCTTC.

This clone was recorded a few times. The J gene is TRBJ1-1, the V gene TRBV30; D might be TRBD1 (6 bases). This CDR3 is 15 amino acids long. Germline V lookup: CDR1 GTSNPN, CDR2 SVGIG (reference sequence). Trimming removed 0 bases at V and 4 bases at J, with 15 bases between. The CDR3 spells CAWSVRTGRPTEAFF. CDR3 in DNA: TGTGCCTGGAGTGTCCGAACAGGGCGGCCCACTGAAGCTTTCTTT.